Reported below is one T cell receptor (beta chain). The data originate from a study of technical replicates of blood from a handful of donors. The CDR3 is 13 residues long. Germline V gene sequence: CDR1 SGDLS, CDR2 YYNGEE. Trimming left V 3 bases short and J 4 bases short, with 10 bases between. Clones were sequenced by immunoSEQ multiplex PCR, and TCRdb holds only the in-frame ones, with some missing. The table has more than 60,000 clones, 85% to 95% seen once. The receptor comes from a human donor in good health. The source material was T cells isolated from PBMCs. The V and J genes are TRBV9 and TRBJ1-1, with D uncertain. CDR3 amino acids: CASSATASTEAFF. The CDR3 DNA follows: TGTGCCAGCAGCGCAACAGCATCCACTGAAGCTTTCTTT.